The 10 T cell receptor beta chains below all came from one sample that was sequenced in a study of blood T cells in healthy people across ages. Next came a second PCR, run for about 7 to 11 cycles, which used a sample-barcoded 5' primer along with a J-beta primer mix. From the 5' RACE reads, TCRdb called clonotypes with MiXCR, one entry per CDR3 protein. This sample has 780,000 or so distinct CDR3 sequences, with about 25% found just once. Another study also made use of these data, one on T cells of mothers and their children.

Sequenced input: blood. The source of these receptors is a boy aged 5-17 years in good health.

Notes on this clonotype: One junction end disagrees with the germline gene, perhaps due to a read error. The gene calls are TRBV6-2 or TRBV6-3 and TRBJ1-2; D call uncertain. CDR3 length: 13 residues. Germline V lookup: CDR1 MNHEY, CDR2 SVGEGT. CDR3: CASGYEADYGYTF. As DNA, the CDR3 is TGTGCCAGCGGTTACGAGGCAGACTATGGCTACACCTTC.

This rearrangement joins TRBV20-1 to TRBJ1-2; D remains ambiguous. V shed 0 bases and J shed 4 bases, with 12 bases lying between them. Germline CDR1 reads DFQATT; CDR2 reads SNEGSKA (reference sequence). This CDR3 has 14 amino acids. CDR3 in DNA: TGCAGTGCTAGAGATCAAAGGCAGGCCTATGGCTACACCTTC. Protein sequence: CSARDQRQAYGYTF.

The chain couples TRBV20-1 to TRBJ2-3; D is perhaps TRBD1 or TRBD2 (5 bases each). Trimming took off 3 bases at V and 2 bases at J, with 12 bases between the two ends. CDR1 and CDR2 (germline): DFQATT, SNEGSKA (reference sequence). The CDR3 runs to 14 residues. Here the CDR3 DNA reads TGCAGTGCTAGTTCGACGGGGACCACAGATACGCAGTATTTT. Protein product: CSASSTGTTDTQYF.

This clonotype was observed a few times. The rearrangement uses TRBV13 and TRBJ1-1; D is perhaps TRBD1 (6 bases). The CDR3 runs to 13 residues. Germline V lookup: CDR1 PRHDT, CDR2 FYEKMQ (reference sequence). V lost 5 bases to trimming and J lost 5 bases, with 12 bases between them. In DNA form, the CDR3 reads TGTGCCAGCAGCCGAGGGGGGTTGACTGAAGCTTTCTTT. Translation gives CASSRGGLTEAFF.

V gene TRBV3-1 combines with J gene TRBJ2-1; no clear D gene. V lost 0 bases to trimming and J lost 3 bases, with 9 bases between them. CDR1 LGHDT and CDR2 YNNKEL come from the germline V gene (reference sequence). CDR3 length equals 15 residues. The CDR3 nucleotides read TGTGCCAGCAGCCAAGACGGGCTAGTCTACAATGAGCAGTTCTTC. Residues: CASSQDGLVYNEQFF.

This chain uses TRBV20-1 with TRBJ2-5; 10 positions agree with TRBD1. Trimming removed 3 bases from V and 6 bases from J; junction bases left unmatched: 10. CDR1 and CDR2 (germline): DFQATT, SNEGSKA (reference sequence). The CDR3 has 15 residues. The CDR3 here is CSASGGTGVRKTQYF. In DNA, the CDR3 is TGCAGTGCTAGTGGCGGGACAGGGGTTAGGAAGACCCAGTACTTC.

This clonotype was detected a few times. The chain uses TRBV7-2 and TRBJ2-1; tentatively, D is TRBD2 (5 bases). Germline V CDR1 and CDR2: SGHTA, FQGNSA. This CDR3 comprises 17 residues. Deletions cut 5 bases from V and 3 bases from J, with 20 bases between. For the CDR3, the DNA is TGTGCCAGCAGCCCAAGATCGGACGGAGGCTACTACAATGAGCAGTTCTTC. Amino acids: CASSPRSDGGYYNEQFF.

Concerning this clonotype itself: One end of the junction does not line up with germline, which may come from a read error. V usage is TRBV6-2 or TRBV6-3 and J usage is TRBJ1-1; D unclear. CDR3 length equals 12 residues. CDR1 and CDR2 from the germline V gene are MNHEY and SVGEGT. For the CDR3, the DNA is TGTGCCAGCAGTTACCCTCCGAATGAAGCCTTCTTT. Protein: CASSYPPNEAFF.

The J gene is TRBJ2-5, the V gene TRBV12-3 or TRBV12-4; D might be TRBD1 (5 bases). The DNA end is a closer match to TRBJ2-1, so the J assignment may be wrong. The CDR3 totals 12 residues. The CDR3 loop reads CASRTRRGEQFF. DNA of the CDR3: TGTGCCAGCAGGACACGTAGGGGTGAGCAGTTCTTC.

This clonotype was detected only a few times. One end of the junction fails to match germline, which may point to a read error. The gene calls are TRBV25-1 and TRBJ2-5; 8 nucleotides line up with TRBD1. The CDR3 covers 15 residues. Germline V lookup: CDR1 MGHDK, CDR2 SYGVNS. CDR3 residues: CASSGLGQGWNERFF. The CDR3 nucleotides read TGTGCCAGCAGTGGTCTCGGACAGGGCTGGAATGAGCGGTTCTTC.